Below are 32 T cell receptor beta chains sequenced from a single sample in a study of blood T cell repertoires in COVID-19. Profiling relied on immunoSEQ multiplex PCR, and the TCRdb table lists in-frame clones only, not all of them. The table lists 300,000 or so clones, about 90% of them singletons. The sample consisted of peripheral blood. Receptor source: a middle-aged woman with acute or convalescent COVID-19.

The rearrangement joins TRBV4-1 to TRBJ1-2; 9 nucleotides match TRBD1. CDR1 and CDR2 (germline): MGHRA, YSYEKL. V was clipped by 3 bases and J by 4 bases; unmatched bases: 9. This CDR3 region has 16 residues. The CDR3 is CASSHRLTGGGYGYTF. The DNA for the CDR3 is TGCGCCAGCAGCCACCGCTTGACAGGGGGTGGCTATGGCTACACCTTC.

The rearrangement uses TRBV2 and TRBJ1-2; D possibly corresponds to TRBD1 (6 bases). Germline CDR1 is SNHLY and CDR2 is FYNNEI. The V and J ends lost 4 bases and 7 bases respectively, with 7 bases between them. This CDR3 is built from 11 residues. The CDR3: CASSVGAGYTF. DNA for the CDR3: TGTGCCAGCAGTGTGGGGGCTGGCTACACCTTC.

The chain has TRBV9 and TRBJ1-1, with D hard to call. Trimming cost V 3 bases and J 1 base, with 19 bases left between them. The CDR3 length is 17 residues. Germline V gives CDR1 SGDLS, CDR2 YYNGEE. CDR3 DNA sequence: TGTGCCAGCAGCGGCACAACTCTCTTGGCGGAGAACACTGAAGCTTTCTTT. Encoded protein: CASSGTTLLAENTEAFF.

The chain is built from TRBV10-3 and TRBJ2-1; 9 bases line up with TRBD1. J gave up 6 bases and V 4 bases, and 1 base lay outside the gene matches. The CDR3 covers 13 residues. CDR1 and CDR2 (germline): ENHRY, SYGVKD. CDR3 loop: CAISAGQGNEQFF. CDR3 nucleotide sequence: TGTGCCATCAGTGCGGGACAGGGCAATGAGCAGTTCTTC.

The chain links TRBV5-6 to TRBJ1-2, with 11 bases fitting TRBD1. The CDR3 sequence is 15 residues long. CDR1 and CDR2 (germline): SGHDT, YYEEEE. Trimming cost V 4 bases and J 4 bases; bases outside gene matches: 6. The CDR3 region is CASSPGDRGVYGYTF. CDR3 nucleotide sequence: TGTGCCAGCAGCCCAGGGGACAGGGGGGTCTATGGCTACACCTTC.

This clone was picked up one time. The chain uses TRBV19 and TRBJ1-5; D remains unclear. Germline V gene sequence: CDR1 LNHDA, CDR2 SQIVND (reference sequence). CDR3 size: 14 residues. The germline V and J ends were trimmed by 4 bases and 9 bases, with 16 bases remaining between them. The CDR3 nucleotides are TGTGCCAGTAGTAGCCCAGGTGCTGCAGGGCCCCAGCATTTT. Protein product: CASSSPGAAGPQHF. Looking up the rest from reference TRBV19 and TRBJ1-5 gives the full variable domain: DGGITQSPKYLFRKEGQNVTLSCEQNLNHDAMYWYRQDPGQGLRLIYYSQIVNDFQKGDIAEGYSVSREKKESFPLTVTSAQKNPTAFYLCASSSPGAAGPQHFGDGTRLSIL.

This clone was seen once. The chain couples TRBV7-9 to TRBJ1-1; a possible D gene is TRBD1 (5 bases). CDR1 is SEHNR, CDR2 FQNEAQ, per germline (reference sequence). The CDR3 runs to 15 residues. V was cut by 3 bases and J by 0 bases, with 11 bases left in between. CDR3 DNA sequence: TGTGCCAGCAGCTTCCACGACAGCTTGAACACTGAAGCTTTCTTT. Amino acids: CASSFHDSLNTEAFF.

This clone showed up just once. This chain uses TRBV29-1 with TRBJ1-2; D may be TRBD1 (5 bases). Germline V gene lookup returns CDR1 SQVTM and CDR2 ANQGSEA. Trimming took off 6 bases at V and 8 bases at J, with 19 bases between the two ends. This CDR3 region has 13 residues. The CDR3 DNA follows: TGCAGCGTGGGAAAGGGGAATCCACGAGGCTACACCTTC. Its translation is CSVGKGNPRGYTF.

V is TRBV4-2 and J is TRBJ2-5; D is perhaps TRBD2 (7 bases). The CDR3 sequence is 14 residues long. Germline CDR1 and CDR2: LGHNA and YNFKEQ. Deletions cut 4 bases from V and 4 bases from J, with 13 bases between. CDR3 sequence (DNA): TGTGCCAGCAGCCTACAGGGAGGGGGAGAGACCCAGTACTTC. Translation: CASSLQGGGETQYF.

The genes are TRBV19 and TRBJ2-3; a weak D match, TRBD2 (7 bases). This CDR3 is built from 15 residues. The V and J ends lost 7 bases and 3 bases respectively, with 17 bases between them. CDR1 LNHDA and CDR2 SQIVND come from the germline V gene (reference sequence). In nucleotides, the CDR3 is TGTGCCAGTAAGGGAGTGGGGGGGCGGACAGATACGCAGTATTTT. It encodes CASKGVGGRTDTQYF.

The V call is TRBV7-9, the J call TRBJ2-7; tentatively, D is TRBD1 (7 bases). CDR3 size: 14 residues. Trimming took 5 bases from V and 6 from J, leaving 17 bases between them. Germline CDR1 is SEHNR and CDR2 is FQNEAQ (reference sequence). CDR3 region: CASSPGGRLGEQYV. The CDR3, as DNA: TGTGCCAGCAGCCCAGGGGGGCGCTTAGGCGAGCAGTACGTC.

This sequence joins TRBV6-1 and TRBJ1-1; D might be TRBD1 (5 bases). In germline, CDR1 is MNHNS, CDR2 SASEGT. This CDR3 contains 15 residues. The germline V and J ends were trimmed by 3 bases and 4 bases, with 15 bases remaining between them. The CDR3 sequence: CASSDGKGLATEAFF. The CDR3 DNA sequence: TGTGCCAGCAGTGATGGGAAGGGACTGGCCACTGAAGCTTTCTTT.

The rearrangement uses TRBV4-1 and TRBJ1-2; 8 nucleotides align to TRBD1. CDR3 size: 15 residues. V shed 0 bases, J shed 8 bases, and the junction held 8 bases outside the gene matches. The V gene's germline CDR1 is MGHRA and CDR2 YSYEKL. In DNA form, the CDR3 reads TGCGCCAGCAGCCAAGATGCGACGACAGGGGACGGCTACACCTTC. Protein: CASSQDATTGDGYTF.

The chain uses TRBV5-1 and TRBJ1-1; 7 bases agree with TRBD1. V shed 4 bases and J 7 bases; nucleotides not matched to a gene: 22. The CDR3 spans 18 residues. CDR1 is SGHRS and CDR2 is YFSETQ in the germline V gene. DNA of the CDR3: TGCGCCAGCAGCATCACGTCCTTAGGGGGCGCGGACCCCCTTGAAGCTTTCTTT. It is translated as CASSITSLGGADPLEAFF. Full variable domain (rest looked up from reference TRBV5-1 and TRBJ1-1): KAGVTQTPRYLIKTRGQQVTLSCSPISGHRSVSWYQQTPGQGLQFLFEYFSETQRNKGNFPGRFSGRQFSNSRSEMNVSTLELGDSALYLCASSITSLGGADPLEAFFGQGTRLTVV.

This chain uses TRBV12-5 with TRBJ2-1; D remains unclear. The V gene lost 6 bases and the J gene lost 8 bases, with 17 bases spanning the gap. CDR1 and CDR2 (germline): LGHNT, FRNRAP. The CDR3 runs 14 residues. The CDR3 loop reads CASGPGSLLHEQFF. DNA of the CDR3: TGTGCTAGTGGCCCCGGGTCCCTTCTCCATGAGCAGTTCTTC.

V gene TRBV11-2 combines with J gene TRBJ2-7; 8 nucleotides match TRBD1. CDR1 SGHAT and CDR2 FQNNGV come from the germline V gene. The CDR3 covers 14 residues. The V segment lost 3 bases and the J segment 3 bases; nucleotides outside the gene matches: 4. As DNA, the CDR3 is TGTGCCAGCAGCTTCGGACAGGGTGGCTACGAGCAGTACGTC. Translated, it gives CASSFGQGGYEQYV.

The V and J genes are TRBV10-3 and TRBJ1-5; D is unresolved. Germline lookup yields CDR1 ENHRY and CDR2 SYGVKD. V lost 11 bases to trimming and J lost 6 bases, with 20 bases between them. There are 14 residues in the CDR3. CDR3 sequence (DNA): TGTGCCTCTCAGGAGGGCGGGAGGGCTCAGCCCCAGCATTTT. Protein product: CASQEGGRAQPQHF.

The chain is built from TRBV9 and TRBJ1-1; D gene unclear. Germline V gives CDR1 SGDLS, CDR2 YYNGEE. CDR3 length: 15 residues. The V gene lost 7 bases and the J gene lost 4 bases, with 20 bases spanning the gap. The CDR3 coding sequence is TGTGCCAGCGATGCCGTCTCGGAGGAGAGCACTGAAGCTTTCTTT. Translation: CASDAVSEESTEAFF.

The V and J genes are TRBV6-2 or TRBV6-3 and TRBJ1-5, with 7 bases that match TRBD1. The germline V gene encodes CDR1 MNHEY and CDR2 SVGEGT. CDR3 size: 14 residues. V shed 5 bases and J 2 bases; nucleotides not matched to a gene: 3. This CDR3 is CASSRGTGNQPQHF. Here the CDR3 DNA reads TGTGCCAGCAGTCGAGGGACAGGCAATCAGCCCCAGCATTTT.

CDR3 amino acids: CATEGGGAFNQETQYF. The CDR3 DNA reads as TGCGCCACTGAGGGCGGGGGGGCTTTTAACCAAGAGACCCAGTACTTC. This sequence joins TRBV10-2 and TRBJ2-5; 9 positions agree with TRBD2. The length of the CDR3 is 16 residues. The trim removed 10 bases at V and 0 bases at J, leaving 12 bases unmatched. The germline V gene has CDR1 WSHSY and CDR2 SAAADI.

The V and J genes are TRBV20-1 and TRBJ2-1; possibly TRBD1 for D (7 bases). Germline assignment: CDR1 DFQATT and CDR2 SNEGSKA (reference sequence). The CDR3 runs 15 residues. V lost 3 bases to trimming and J lost 5 bases, with 17 bases between them. The CDR3 protein is CSASRGRGAHNEQFF. The CDR3, as DNA: TGCAGTGCTAGTAGGGGGCGGGGAGCCCACAATGAGCAGTTCTTC.

V is TRBV2 and J is TRBJ1-2, with 7 nucleotides matching TRBD1. The V segment lost 2 bases and the J segment 6 bases; nucleotides outside the gene matches: 6. This CDR3 region has 14 residues. Germline loops: CDR1 SNHLY, CDR2 FYNNEI. CDR3 in DNA: TGTGCCAGCAGTGAATATCGACAGGGTGATGGCTACACCTTC. As protein: CASSEYRQGDGYTF.

J is TRBJ1-1 and V is TRBV12-3 or TRBV12-4; D not resolved. The germline V and J ends were trimmed by 3 bases and 2 bases, with 7 bases remaining between them. The CDR3 contains 13 residues. This CDR3 reads CASSFGANTEAFF. The CDR3, as DNA: TGTGCCAGCAGTTTTGGAGCTAACACTGAAGCTTTCTTT.

This chain joins TRBV4-1 and TRBJ1-5; unclear D gene. The CDR3 length is 15 residues. Germline V CDR1 and CDR2: MGHRA, YSYEKL. The V end was cut by 0 bases, the J end by 0 bases, with 6 bases between. The CDR3 DNA reads as TGCGCCAGCAGCCAAGAAGGACTTAGCAATCAGCCCCAGCATTTT. This gives the protein CASSQEGLSNQPQHF.

The chain links TRBV25-1 to TRBJ1-6, with 10 bases identical to TRBD1. This CDR3 is 15 amino acids long. With V trimmed by 8 bases and J by 7 bases, 8 bases remained unmatched. Germline V gives CDR1 MGHDK, CDR2 SYGVNS. CDR3 loop: CASSLTGQGNSPLHF. In DNA form, the CDR3 reads TGTGCCAGCTCGCTAACGGGACAGGGGAATTCACCCCTCCACTTT.

This chain joins TRBV19 and TRBJ2-1, with 11 bases matching TRBD2. CDR3 length: 16 amino acids. With 2 bases clipped from V and 8 bases from J, the junction kept 8 bases outside the gene matches. Per the germline V gene, CDR1 is LNHDA and CDR2 is SQIVND (reference sequence). The chain's CDR3 is CASSISIAGGLDEQFF. As DNA, the CDR3 is TGTGCCAGTAGTATATCAATAGCGGGGGGGCTGGATGAGCAGTTCTTC.

The chain links TRBV11-2 to TRBJ1-1; no firm D call. The V and J ends lost 5 bases and 7 bases respectively, with 20 bases between them. Germline-derived CDR1 and CDR2 are SGHAT and FQNNGV. This CDR3 is built from 15 residues. Here the CDR3 DNA reads TGTGCCAGCAGCCGCCAAGGAGGCGTGGGGAATGAAGCTTTCTTT. Residues: CASSRQGGVGNEAFF. Full variable domain (remainder filled in from reference TRBV11-2 and TRBJ1-1): EAGVAQSPRYKIIEKRQSVAFWCNPISGHATLYWYQQILGQGPKLLIQFQNNGVVDDSQLPKDRFSAERLKGVDSTLKIQPAKLEDSAVYLCASSRQGGVGNEAFFGQGTRLTVV.

The rearrangement links TRBV30 to TRBJ1-6; 7 nucleotides line up with TRBD1. Germline values: CDR1 GTSNPN, CDR2 SVGIG (reference sequence). V shed 1 base and J 7 bases; nucleotides not matched to a gene: 1. The CDR3 extends over 13 amino acids. The CDR3 nucleotides read TGTGCCTGGAGTGAGGGACAGAATTCACCCCTCCACTTT. It specifies CAWSEGQNSPLHF. The complete variable domain, with remaining parts taken from reference TRBV30 and TRBJ1-6, reads SQTIHQWPATLVQPVGSPLSLECTVEGTSNPNLYWYRQAAGRGLQLLFYSVGIGQISSEVPQNLSASRPQDRQFILSSKKLLLSDSGFYLCAWSEGQNSPLHFGNGTRLTVT.

The V call is TRBV24-1, the J call TRBJ2-5, with 7 bases that match TRBD1. The germline gives CDR1 KGHDR, CDR2 SFDVKD. V lost 4 bases and J lost 3; bases outside the gene matches: 10. CDR3 length equals 16 residues. The CDR3 reads CATSDDTRQGKETQYF. CDR3 DNA sequence: TGTGCCACCAGTGACGATACGCGACAGGGAAAAGAGACCCAGTACTTC.

V is TRBV11-2 and J is TRBJ1-5; TRBD1 aligns across 7 bases. Germline lookup yields CDR1 SGHAT and CDR2 FQNNGV. J gave up 3 bases and V 4 bases, and 6 bases lay outside the gene matches. This CDR3 region has 15 residues. The CDR3 spells CASSSGTAINQPQHF. The CDR3 nucleotides are TGTGCCAGCAGCTCCGGGACAGCGATCAATCAGCCCCAGCATTTT.

This clone was detected once. The V gene is TRBV28, the J gene TRBJ2-2, with 8 bases matching TRBD1. V shed 10 bases, J shed 4 bases, and the junction held 14 bases outside the gene matches. The V gene's germline CDR1 is MDHEN and CDR2 SYDVKM. This CDR3 contains 16 residues. Written as DNA, the CDR3 is TGTGCCACCCCTAGACGAGGACAGGGAGGCACCGGGGAGCTGTTTTTT. It encodes CATPRRGQGGTGELFF.

This clone was observed once. The gene calls are TRBV14 and TRBJ1-2; no clear D gene. Per germline, CDR1 SGHDN and CDR2 FVKESK. The V and J ends lost 1 base and 0 bases respectively, with 9 bases between them. The CDR3 has 15 residues. CDR3 coding DNA: TGTGCCAGCAGCCAAGCGCCGGTTCCTAACTATGGCTACACCTTC. It yields the protein CASSQAPVPNYGYTF.